One and the same sample provided the 22 T cell receptor beta chains below, sequenced in a study of T cell responses to AZD1222 COVID-19 vaccine (dated by TCRdb to 2020 to 2023). The time point label of this sample denotes: baseline before first vaccination. The method behind the library was the immunoSEQ multiplex PCR assay. Entries here come from immuneACCESS through TCRdb and include only in-frame sequences with V and J called. Some clones fail to appear in such tables; in the studies checked, an unresolved V gene covers under half of the shortfall, and the cause of the remainder is unknown. A total of 90,000 to 120,000 clones appear in this sample, more than 75% of them only once. Jointly, the top ten make up about 20% of the sample. The starting material was peripheral blood, obtained on day 0 of AZD1222 vaccination. The receptors shown here come from an adult in good health.

The chain links TRBV3-1 (or the pseudogene TRBV3-2) to TRBJ2-7; 7 bases are shared with TRBD1. This CDR3 is 14 amino acids long. The ends lost 1 base at V and 6 bases at J; junction bases unmatched: 6. Germline assignment: CDR1 LGHDT and CDR2 YNNKEL (reference sequence). The CDR3 is CASSQVTGWSEQYF. The CDR3 coding sequence is TGTGCCAGCAGCCAAGTGACAGGGTGGTCCGAGCAGTACTTC.

V gene TRBV4-3 combines with J gene TRBJ1-6; TRBD1 might be the D (6 bases). The length of the CDR3 is 15 residues. Germline values: CDR1 LGHNA, CDR2 YSLEER. Trimming took 2 bases from V and 7 from J, leaving 12 bases between them. The DNA of the CDR3 is TGCGCCAGCAGCCAATCAGGGGCCCTAAATTCACCCCTCCACTTT. Translating gives CASSQSGALNSPLHF.

The rearrangement links TRBV19 to TRBJ1-5; D is perhaps TRBD1 (6 bases). This CDR3 contains 15 residues. The germline CDR1 and CDR2 sequences are LNHDA and SQIVND (reference sequence). Trimming shortened V by 9 bases and J by 6 bases, and 21 bases separated the two germline ends. In nucleotides, the CDR3 is TGTGCCAGCACTGGTGGGGGGCCGTCTGTTCAGCCCCAGCATTTT. The encoded protein is CASTGGGPSVQPQHF.

V and J are TRBV28 and TRBJ2-3; D tentatively fits TRBD1 or TRBD2 (5 bases each). The CDR3 covers 17 residues. The V gene lost 8 bases and the J gene lost 0 bases, with 21 bases spanning the gap. Per the germline V gene, CDR1 is MDHEN and CDR2 is SYDVKM. CDR3 region: CASLRGGPLSSTDTQYF. As DNA, the CDR3 is TGTGCCAGCCTCCGTGGGGGACCCTTATCGAGCACAGATACGCAGTATTTT.

CDR3 nucleotide sequence: TGTGCCAGCAGCTTACGACACAAGGGCTACACCTTC. It encodes CASSLRHKGYTF. The gene calls are TRBV7-2 and TRBJ1-2, with D unresolved. The germline CDR1 and CDR2 sequences are SGHTA and FQGNSA. V dropped 2 bases and J dropped 8 bases, with 9 bases sitting between them. There are 12 residues in the CDR3.

This chain links TRBV29-1 with TRBJ1-5, with TRBD1 identical over 8 bases. V gave up 7 bases and J gave up 5 bases; unmatched junction bases: 7. This CDR3 is 13 amino acids long. Germline loops: CDR1 SQVTM, CDR2 ANQGSEA. CDR3 loop: CSARQGTDQPQHF. The DNA for the CDR3 is TGCAGCGCCCGACAGGGGACGGATCAGCCCCAGCATTTT.

The V gene is TRBV27, the J gene TRBJ1-6; D ambiguous. Trimming pared 4 bases from V and 6 bases from J, leaving 7 bases between. The CDR3 spans 13 residues. The germline V gene encodes CDR1 MNHEY and CDR2 SMNVEV (reference sequence). The CDR3 DNA follows: TGTGCCAGCAGTTCGGCCTTTAATTCACCCCTCCACTTT. Translating it yields CASSSAFNSPLHF.

The V and J genes are TRBV11-2 and TRBJ2-7; no clear D gene. Germline CDR1 SGHAT, CDR2 FQNNGV. V lost 5 bases to trimming and J lost 0 bases, with 5 bases between them. The CDR3 has 12 residues. CDR3 sequence (DNA): TGTGCCAGCAGCCCCCCCTCCTACGAGCAGTACTTC. Residues: CASSPPSYEQYF.

This clone has a handful of counts. The rearrangement uses TRBV7-8 and TRBJ2-1, with D hard to call. Between the trimmed V and J ends, which lost 1 base and 7 bases, there was a span of 11 bases. CDR1 and CDR2 from the germline V gene are SGHVS and FQNEAQ. This CDR3 region has 14 residues. This chain's CDR3 is CASSLGRVGNEQFF. Here the CDR3 DNA reads TGTGCCAGCAGCTTAGGTAGGGTCGGTAATGAGCAGTTCTTC.

This rearrangement joins TRBV9 to TRBJ2-2, with TRBD2 matching over 7 bases. Germline values: CDR1 SGDLS, CDR2 YYNGEE. The CDR3 sequence is 14 residues long. V lost 5 bases, J lost 4 bases, and 5 bases stayed unmatched. CDR3 loop: CASRLASATGELFF. Written as DNA, the CDR3 is TGTGCCAGCAGACTAGCGTCTGCCACCGGGGAGCTGTTTTTT.

V usage is TRBV2 and J usage is TRBJ1-1; D is unresolved. CDR1 and CDR2 (germline): SNHLY, FYNNEI. V lost 2 bases and J 0 bases, leaving 7 bases between the germline ends. CDR3 length: 14 amino acids. CDR3 nucleotide sequence: TGTGCCAGCAGTGAAAGTAACATGAACACTGAAGCTTTCTTT. Translating gives CASSESNMNTEAFF.

The chain links TRBV12-3 or TRBV12-4 to TRBJ1-1, with D possibly matching TRBD1 (5 bases). This CDR3 contains 11 residues. Between the trimmed V and J ends, which lost 7 bases and 7 bases, there was a span of 10 bases. The CDR3 loop reads CASIPRGEAFF. CDR3 DNA: TGTGCCAGCATCCCTAGGGGTGAAGCTTTCTTT.

The chain is built from TRBV7-2 and TRBJ2-3; maybe TRBD1 (6 bases). CDR1 SGHTA and CDR2 FQGNSA come from the germline V gene. V was cut by 0 bases and J by 9 bases, with 13 bases left in between. The CDR3 length is 14 residues. CDR3 sequence: CASSLAGALGTQYF. The CDR3 nucleotides read TGTGCCAGCAGCTTAGCGGGGGCCCTAGGGACGCAGTATTTT.

The chain recombines TRBV5-1 with TRBJ2-3, with D tentatively TRBD2 (7 bases). The V gene lost 4 bases and the J gene lost 5 bases, with 17 bases spanning the gap. The germline V gene encodes CDR1 SGHRS and CDR2 YFSETQ. The length of the CDR3 is 15 residues. DNA of the CDR3: TGCGCCAGCAGCGCTGCCCGGGGGGCGGGAGATACGCAGTATTTT. Translated, it gives CASSAARGAGDTQYF.

The V call is TRBV24-1, the J call TRBJ2-3; D gene uncertain. CDR3 length equals 14 residues. Germline CDR1 KGHDR, CDR2 SFDVKD. Trimming removed 5 bases from V and 6 bases from J, with 14 bases in between. In DNA form, the CDR3 reads TGTGCCACCAGTGTTTCGGCCGACCGGGATACGCAGTATTTT. Protein: CATSVSADRDTQYF.

The chain combines TRBV12-2 with TRBJ1-1. TRBV12-2 is an annotated pseudogene. The CDR3 totals 17 residues. The CDR3 region is CASRFSSPSSMNTEAFF. For the CDR3, the DNA is TGTGCAAGTCGCTTCTCGTCCCCCTCGTCCATGAACACTGAAGCTTTCTTT.

The V and J genes are TRBV3-1 (or the pseudogene TRBV3-2) and TRBJ1-1; TRBD1 agrees at 8 bases. Losses at the gene ends were 5 bases for V and 4 bases for J; bases not matched to a gene: 3. The CDR3 contains 13 residues. CDR1 is LGHDT and CDR2 is YNNKEL in the germline V gene (reference sequence). The CDR3 nucleotides are TGTGCCAGCAGCGGACAGGGTACCACTGAAGCTTTCTTT. Residues: CASSGQGTTEAFF.

This rearrangement joins TRBV6-6 to TRBJ1-5; no definite D call. Germline CDR1 and CDR2: MNHNY and SVGAGI (reference sequence). The CDR3 is 13 amino acids. V was cut by 3 bases and J by 1 base, with 4 bases left in between. As DNA, the CDR3 is TGTGCCAGCAGTTATCGGAGCAATCAGCCCCAGCATTTT. Amino acids: CASSYRSNQPQHF.

This sequence joins TRBV5-1 and TRBJ2-2; unclear D gene. Trimming cost V 0 bases and J 1 base, with 4 bases left between them. This CDR3 comprises 14 residues. Germline CDR1 and CDR2: SGHRS and YFSETQ. The CDR3, as DNA: TGCGCCAGCAGCTTGGTACAGAACACCGGGGAGCTGTTTTTT. This encodes CASSLVQNTGELFF.

The gene calls are TRBV7-9 and TRBJ2-2; tentatively, D is TRBD1 (6 bases). The CDR3 consists of 17 residues. With 2 bases removed from V and 6 bases from J, the gap between germline ends came to 19 bases. Germline CDR1 is SEHNR and CDR2 is FQNEAQ (reference sequence). CDR3 region: CASSLKGRGSHPGELFF. The CDR3 region has the DNA TGTGCCAGCAGCTTAAAGGGCAGGGGCAGCCACCCCGGGGAGCTGTTTTTT.

The chain is built from TRBV5-4 and TRBJ2-1; D is unresolved. Germline loops: CDR1 SGHNT, CDR2 YYREEE (reference sequence). This CDR3 has 12 amino acids. V was cut by 4 bases and J by 5 bases, with 7 bases left in between. The CDR3 region is CASSHTNNEQFF. DNA of the CDR3: TGTGCCAGCAGCCACACCAACAATGAGCAGTTCTTC.

V usage is TRBV6-2 or TRBV6-3 and J usage is TRBJ2-5; D remains ambiguous. Trimming left V 2 bases short and J 3 bases short, with 10 bases between. CDR1 and CDR2 from the germline V gene are MNHEY and SVGEGT. The CDR3 length is 14 residues. Here the CDR3 DNA reads TGTGCCAGCAGTTACGTGGGCCGGGAAGAGACCCAGTACTTC. It translates to CASSYVGREETQYF.